This TCR beta chain emerged from a study of regulatory T cells in long-lasting Graves disease. V shed 5 bases and J shed 5 bases, with 18 bases lying between them. Germline V gene lookup returns CDR1 GTSNPN and CDR2 SVGIG (reference sequence). The CDR3 contains 15 residues. At least ten counts were recorded for this clonotype. Its antigen is unidentified. Sample time point: persistent/refractory GD, antithyroid drugs over 5 years with positive TRAb. There was RNA extracted from PBMCs, and the TCR library was made from it. Arm-PCR of CDR3 regions and iRepertoire HTBI primers were the basis on which TCR beta libraries were built. TCRdb analysed the multiplex PCR reads with MiXCR anew, one entry per CDR3 protein. The table shows some 280,000 distinct CDR3 sequences, with around a fifth occurring only once. General observations from the study: It was possible that the small sample size reduced accuracy.

The receptor was isolated from a female donor with Graves disease. This specimen was peripheral blood mononuclear cells (PBMCs), taken when the disease was refractory, from a patient treated with antithyroid drugs. The V and J genes are TRBV30 and TRBJ2-2; D perhaps matches TRBD2 (5 bases). The chain's CDR3 is CAWGQTGIRTGELFF. In DNA, the CDR3 is TGTGCCTGGGGCCAAACGGGGATTCGGACCGGGGAGCTGTTTTTT. The full variable domain, with the rest looked up from reference TRBV30 and TRBJ2-2, is SQTIHQWPATLVQPVGSPLSLECTVEGTSNPNLYWYRQAAGRGLQLLFYSVGIGQISSEVPQNLSASRPQDRQFILSSKKLLLSDSGFYLCAWGQTGIRTGELFFGEGSRLTVL.